These T cell receptor beta chains were read from a single sample in a study of cytomegalovirus exposure and HLA in healthy donors. Sequencing was performed with immunoSEQ multiplex PCR; in TCRdb, only in-frame clones are kept and a portion is missing. Seen here are a few hundred thousand clones, around 90% observed once, and the top ten hold roughly 2.1%. What was sequenced was PBMCs. The source is a woman between 18 and 29 years old in good health and CMV-seronegative. Both conserved end residues are part of each CDR3. A D gene is named only where the DNA matches it firmly. Clone sizes are given selectively: once, few, many, or a class where the clone is expanded.

TRBD2,.,TRBJ2-7,TRBV13,CASSLATSGNEQYF,TGTGCCAGCAGCTTAGCGACTAGCGGGAACGAGCAGTACTTC
TRBD1,few,TRBJ1-6,TRBV11-2,CASTATDQGAYSPLHF,TGTGCCAGCACCGCTACTGACCAGGGGGCTTATTCACCCCTCCACTTT
.,.,TRBJ2-7,TRBV5-1,CASSFRGLSYEQYF,TGCGCCAGCAGCTTCAGGGGCCTCTCCTACGAGCAGTACTTC
.,.,TRBJ1-2,TRBV7-8,CASSLGGDYGYTF,TGTGCCAGCAGCCTGGGGGGGGACTATGGCTACACCTTC
.,.,TRBJ2-1,TRBV7-3,CASSPHNYLLGGMSSYNEQFF,TGTGCCAGCAGCCCGCACAACTACTTACTAGGGGGAATGAGCTCCTACAATGAGCAGTTCTTC
.,.,TRBJ1-6,TRBV29-1,CSVGWGDNSPLHF,TGCAGCGTGGGGTGGGGGGATAATTCACCCCTCCACTTT
TRBD1,.,TRBJ1-2,TRBV2,CASSEAAGGGYTF,TGTGCCAGCAGTGAAGCGGCAGGGGGTGGCTACACCTTC
TRBD1,.,TRBJ1-2,TRBV19,CASRTEGGRGYGYTF,TGTGCCAGTAGGACCGAAGGGGGCCGAGGGTATGGCTACACCTTC
TRBD1,.,TRBJ2-2,TRBV5-1,CASSLRQGLDTGELFF,TGCGCCAGCAGCTTGAGACAGGGGCTTGACACCGGGGAGCTGTTTTTT
.,.,TRBJ2-1,TRBV18,CASSPPSYFGGRNEQFF,TGTGCCAGCTCACCACCCTCATATTTCGGGGGGCGGAATGAGCAGTTCTTC
.,.,TRBJ2-1,TRBV30,CAWIEGGTPYNEQFF,TGTGCCTGGATAGAGGGGGGGACCCCCTACAATGAGCAGTTCTTC
.,.,TRBJ1-1,TRBV10-1,CASSEETTGLPNTEAFF,TGCGCCAGCAGTGAGGAAACGACGGGACTCCCAAACACTGAAGCTTTCTTT
.,.,TRBJ1-6,TRBV5-1,CASSLGEVANSPLHF,TGCGCCAGCAGCTTGGGTGAGGTCGCCAATTCACCCCTCCACTTT
TRBD1,.,TRBJ2-2,TRBV7-9,CASSPRQGDTGELFF,TGTGCCAGCAGCCCGAGACAGGGTGACACCGGGGAGCTGTTTTTT
TRBD2,.,TRBJ2-1,TRBV9,CASSEQSSGGAFYNEQFF,TGTGCCAGCAGCGAGCAGAGTAGCGGGGGGGCGTTTTACAATGAGCAGTTCTTC
TRBD1,.,TRBJ1-3,TRBV11-3,CASSPPGQGGNTIYF,TGTGCCAGCAGCCCTCCGGGACAGGGGGGCAACACCATATATTTT
TRBD1,.,TRBJ1-6,TRBV10-3,CAISDPRQGSSPLHF,TGTGCCATCAGTGATCCTAGACAGGGCAGTTCACCCCTCCACTTT
TRBD2,few,TRBJ2-5,TRBV7-6,CASSPAGGPQETQYF,TGTGCCAGCAGCCCTGCGGGGGGCCCCCAAGAGACCCAGTACTTC
TRBD2,.,TRBJ2-7,TRBV9,CASSVSGGAAYEQYF,TGTGCCAGCAGCGTTAGCGGGGGGGCCGCCTACGAGCAGTACTTC
.,.,TRBJ1-2,TRBV20-1,CSARQERVDTF,TGCAGTGCTCGACAGGAAAGGGTTGACACCTTC
TRBD1,.,TRBJ1-2,TRBV7-9,CASSMWDREKYGYTF,TGTGCCAGCAGCATGTGGGACAGGGAAAAGTATGGCTACACCTTC
.,.,TRBJ2-7,TRBV5-6,CASSLVTSSYEQYF,TGTGCCAGCAGCTTGGTTACTAGCTCCTACGAGCAGTACTTC
.,.,TRBJ2-7,TRBV14,CASSPGVEQYF,TGTGCCAGCAGCCCGGGGGTCGAGCAGTACTTC
TRBD1,.,TRBJ1-1,TRBV2,CASRYDRGNTEAFF,TGTGCCAGCAGGTACGACAGGGGGAACACTGAAGCTTTCTTT